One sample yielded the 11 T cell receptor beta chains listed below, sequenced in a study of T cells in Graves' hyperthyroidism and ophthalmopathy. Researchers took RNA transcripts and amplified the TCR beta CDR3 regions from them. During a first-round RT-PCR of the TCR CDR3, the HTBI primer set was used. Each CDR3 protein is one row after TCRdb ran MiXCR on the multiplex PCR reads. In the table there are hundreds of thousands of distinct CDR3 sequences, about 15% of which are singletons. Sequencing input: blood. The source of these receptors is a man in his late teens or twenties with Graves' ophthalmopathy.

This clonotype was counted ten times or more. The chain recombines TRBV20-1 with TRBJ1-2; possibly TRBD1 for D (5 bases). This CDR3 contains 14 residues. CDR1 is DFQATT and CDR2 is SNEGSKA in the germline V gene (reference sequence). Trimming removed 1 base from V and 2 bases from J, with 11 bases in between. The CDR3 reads CSARALTVNYGYTF. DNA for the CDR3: TGCAGTGCTAGAGCCCTGACAGTGAACTATGGCTACACCTTC.

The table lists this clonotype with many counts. DNA for the CDR3: TGTGCCAGCAGTAGGACAGCTATCCAAGAGACCCAGTACTTC. This gives the protein CASSRTAIQETQYF. V and J are TRBV2 and TRBJ2-5, with D tentatively TRBD1 (6 bases). The CDR3 consists of 14 residues. CDR1 is SNHLY and CDR2 is FYNNEI in the germline V gene. The germline V and J ends were trimmed by 5 bases and 1 base, with 11 bases remaining between them.

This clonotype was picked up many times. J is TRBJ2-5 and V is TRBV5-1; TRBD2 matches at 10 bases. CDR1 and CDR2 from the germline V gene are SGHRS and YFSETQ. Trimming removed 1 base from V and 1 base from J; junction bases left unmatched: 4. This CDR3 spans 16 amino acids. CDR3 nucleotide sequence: TGCGCCAGCAGCTTGAGGCTAGCGGGAGCCCAAGAGACCCAGTACTTC. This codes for CASSLRLAGAQETQYF.

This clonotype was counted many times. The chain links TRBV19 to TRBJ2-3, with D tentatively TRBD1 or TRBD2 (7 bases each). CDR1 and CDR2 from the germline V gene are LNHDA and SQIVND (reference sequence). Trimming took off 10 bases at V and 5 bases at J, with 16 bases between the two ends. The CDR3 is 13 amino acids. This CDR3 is CATRGGAKDTQYF. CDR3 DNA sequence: TGTGCCACCAGGGGGGGGGCGAAAGATACGCAGTATTTT.

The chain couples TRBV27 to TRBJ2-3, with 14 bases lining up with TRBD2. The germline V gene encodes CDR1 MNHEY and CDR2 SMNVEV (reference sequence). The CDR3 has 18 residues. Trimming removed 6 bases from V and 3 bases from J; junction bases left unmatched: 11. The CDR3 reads CASSYTPGTSGGTDTQYF. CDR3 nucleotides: TGTGCCAGCAGCTACACCCCTGGGACTAGCGGGGGAACAGATACGCAGTATTTT.

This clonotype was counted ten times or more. CDR3 in DNA: TGTGCCAGCAGCCGGACCTACGAGCAGTACTTC. It specifies CASSRTYEQYF. The chain joins TRBV7-2 to TRBJ2-7; D gene uncertain. The CDR3 extends over 11 amino acids. The germline CDR1 and CDR2 sequences are SGHTA and FQGNSA. V shed 5 bases and J shed 2 bases, with 4 bases lying between them.

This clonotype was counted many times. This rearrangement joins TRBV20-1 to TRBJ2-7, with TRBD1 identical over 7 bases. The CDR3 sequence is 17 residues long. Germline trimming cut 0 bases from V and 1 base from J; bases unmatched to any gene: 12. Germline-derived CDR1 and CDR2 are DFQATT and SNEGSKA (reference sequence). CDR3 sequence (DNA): TGCAGTGCTAGAGATGAGGGGGCTCTGCCGCCTTCCTACGAGCAGTACTTC. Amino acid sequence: CSARDEGALPPSYEQYF.

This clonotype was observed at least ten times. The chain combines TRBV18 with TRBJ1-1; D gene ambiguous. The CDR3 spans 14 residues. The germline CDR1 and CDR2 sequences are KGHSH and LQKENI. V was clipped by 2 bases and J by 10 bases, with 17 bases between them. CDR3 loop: CASSPEALPIGAFF. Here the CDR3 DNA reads TGTGCCAGCTCACCAGAGGCCCTCCCCATAGGAGCTTTCTTT.

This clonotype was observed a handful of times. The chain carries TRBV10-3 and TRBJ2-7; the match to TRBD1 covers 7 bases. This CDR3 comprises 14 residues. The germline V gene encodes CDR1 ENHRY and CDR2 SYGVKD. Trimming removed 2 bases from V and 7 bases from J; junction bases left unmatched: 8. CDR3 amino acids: CAISEGQASLEQYF. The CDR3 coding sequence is TGTGCCATCAGTGAGGGACAGGCGAGTTTAGAGCAGTACTTC.

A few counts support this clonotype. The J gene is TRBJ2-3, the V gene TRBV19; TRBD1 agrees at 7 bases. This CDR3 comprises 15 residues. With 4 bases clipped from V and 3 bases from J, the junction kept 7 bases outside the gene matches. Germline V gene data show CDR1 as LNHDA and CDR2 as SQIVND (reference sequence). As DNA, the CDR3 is TGTGCCAGTAGTAACACGGGGACAGCAACAGATACGCAGTATTTT. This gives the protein CASSNTGTATDTQYF. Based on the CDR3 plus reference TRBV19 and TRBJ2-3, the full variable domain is DGGITQSPKYLFRKEGQNVTLSCEQNLNHDAMYWYRQDPGQGLRLIYYSQIVNDFQKGDIAEGYSVSREKKESFPLTVTSAQKNPTAFYLCASSNTGTATDTQYFGPGTRLTVL.

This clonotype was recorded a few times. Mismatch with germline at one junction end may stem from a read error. For the CDR3, the DNA is TGCGCCAGCAAGGTAGGACAGAGCACAGATGCGCAGTATTTT. This codes for CASKVGQSTDAQYF. The chain links TRBV5-1 to TRBJ2-3; D may be TRBD1 (6 bases). The CDR3 is made up of 14 amino acids. Germline-derived CDR1 and CDR2 are SGHRS and YFSETQ.